Sequencing of this TCR beta chain was carried out in a study of cytomegalovirus exposure and HLA in healthy donors (dated by TCRdb to about 2017). For context, the study as a whole: In an earlier analysis of 550 to 750 of the donors, 276 Gb of sequence data and 90 million to 130 million unique TCR beta sequences from about 190 million T cells were reported. About 300 gigabases of sequencing data and roughly 80 million unique TCR sequences made up an early release that covered fewer than 650 HLA-typed donors. Of the approximately 370 genotyped donors, roughly 76% were placed in the genetic ancestry cluster associated with self-reported Caucasian donors. The aim of the study was to test whether cataloging public T cell receptors could identify signatures of past pathogen exposure. The study used immunosequencing to profile the T cell repertoires of approximately 650 subjects and linked those repertoires to cytomegalovirus serostatus. A separate validation cohort of 90 to 150 different subjects was used in addition to the approximately 670-subject first cohort. To predict cytomegalovirus infection status, the study brought together high-throughput TCR immunosequencing, statistical association of individual TCRs with disease status, and machine learning. A later analysis re-examined previously published TCR beta repertoires from about 700 donors and added high-resolution HLA genotyping to investigate patterns of TCR occurrence. The later analysis used no new phenotypic data to find candidate immune exposures, relying instead on TCR beta sequences and their occurrence across donors. To decide whether each TCR beta V gene segment behaved as functional or pseudogenic, an earlier analysis of some 600 of the donors relied on high-throughput TCR beta sequencing. Donor age, sex, ethnicity and CMV serostatus were compiled alongside the repertoire data. A later genetic analysis took genome-wide SNP genotypes for about 65% of the 666 donors and used that subset as a discovery cohort. Every repertoire in the discovery cohort had been generated on one and the same sequencing platform. HLA typing covered class I and class II loci at four-digit resolution. Typing coverage differed by locus: A, B, C, DRB1 and DQB1 were typed in about 629-640 donors, DQA1 in 522, DPA1 in some 610, and DPB1 in about 450. Five DR-DQ haplotypes were handled as single units for association and clustering because linkage in the cohort was strong. Among some 400 genotyped donors of the cohort, an average of approximately 240,000 unique TCR beta nucleotide sequences was sequenced per donor, of which about 19% were non-productive. What the work shows at the level of the full study, not this receptor alone: Specific HLA alleles were associated with over 15,000 TCR beta sequences at a false discovery rate of 0.05 in a later analysis. Most TCR sequences were observed very rarely across donors, whereas some public TCRs were present in many individuals. Correlated functional status among segregating V segments might reflect linkage disequilibrium, but an unknown experimental factor could not be ruled out. In a later analysis, TCR association rates were found to vary across HLA loci, with the most associated TCRs seen for DRB1 alleles and the fewest for HLA-C alleles. A later analysis reported that several top co-occurrence clusters appeared linked to parvovirus B19, influenza, CMV and Epstein-Barr virus. The cohort was sequenced for TCR beta chains only, and without alpha or paired-chain data the features that could be detected were limited. Because counts were too low, roughly 17 rarely observed V segments, including chromosome 9 orphons, were left out of the earlier analysis of 500 to 650 of the donors. Some IMGT-functional V segments, including TRBV6-2 and TRBV6-3, could not be distinguished by the 87-base-pair reads and were therefore excluded. A group of highly shared sequence variants was considered likely to be a technical artifact of the sequencing pipeline. A later genetic analysis reported fewer N-insertions in productive TCRs among donors in an Asian-associated ancestry cluster than the roughly 620-donor mean. Because HLA typing was missing for some donors at each locus, association tests included only the typed subset. Strong co-occurrence of HLA alleles, especially DR and DQ, made assigning TCR associations to individual alleles difficult. CMV serostatus was the only immune exposure information available for the cohort. It was suggested by the authors that the approach could potentially be generalized to other disease states and immunological phenotypes. The classifier was reported to diagnose cytomegalovirus status with high specificity and sensitivity in both the original cohort and the validation cohort. In vitro tests confirmed that a few of the cytomegalovirus-associated TCR beta chains recognize cytomegalovirus antigens. A further reported finding was that TCR beta sequences accurately predicted the HLA-A and HLA-B alleles for most subjects in the first cohort. Presence/absence analyses assumed roughly uniform sequencing depth across donors, an assumption that may not hold. In an earlier analysis of 500 to 650 of the donors, most TCR beta V segments appeared in productive rearrangements about 90% or about 30% of the time, broadly matching IMGT annotations. A later analysis found that most CMV-associated TCR beta chains appeared HLA-restricted, with HLA associations seemingly driven largely by CMV exposure. A later analysis found that HLA-associated TCR beta chains were more clonally expanded and had lower generation probabilities than equally common non-associated chains. The study listed approximately 150 TCR beta chains as associated with cytomegalovirus. A later genetic analysis associated a missense DCLRE1C variant with V-gene and J-gene trimming of TCR beta chains, and an independent cohort replicated the association.

Library preparation used the immunoSEQ multiplex PCR assay. The multiplex PCR relied on a mix of 60 forward primers for TCR Vbeta segments and 13 reverse primers for TCR Jbeta segments. The CDR3 region of rearranged TCR beta genes was amplified from genomic DNA with a multiplex PCR assay. On the Illumina HiSeq System, the amplified TCR beta libraries were sequenced as 87-base-pair reads. For the original study's pipeline: A later analysis counted around 72 million unique TCR beta chains across the approximately 700 repertoires, and roughly 10 million of these chains were shared by at least two donors. Raw reads were error-corrected and collapsed into unique sequences with a nearest-neighbor algorithm that merged closely related sequences to remove PCR and sequencing errors. V, D and J gene segments were assigned by aligning CDR3 sequences to IMGT reference sequences. For a sequence to be retained, at least a six-nucleotide match to both a V gene segment and a J gene segment was required. Rearrangements were classified as productive when the CDR3 lacked stop codons and remained in frame with V and J, and all other rearrangements were classified as non-productive. CDR3 was defined by IMGT convention, running from the second conserved V-encoded cysteine to the conserved J-encoded phenylalanine. In an earlier analysis of more than 550 of the donors, sequences lacking an unambiguous match to a single V gene segment were excluded. An earlier analysis of fewer than 750 of the donors called V segments functional above 56.7% productive rearrangements and segregating when the between-donor standard deviation exceeded 5%. A statistical classification framework was built for diagnosing cytomegalovirus status from the catalog of TCR beta chain sequences. In a later analysis, V and J genes were assigned by comparing TCR nucleotide sequences against IMGT/GENE-DB human TR gene sequences. A later analysis assigned CDR3 sequences and most-parsimonious VDJ recombination scenarios with the TCRdist pipeline. A later analysis defined each TCR beta chain by its CDR3 amino acid sequence plus V-gene family, and excluded reads lacking a unique V-gene family. To address suspected cross-contamination and a sequencing artifact, a later analysis removed over 500 highly shared, low-generation-probability nucleotide sequences. In a later analysis, a clonal expansion index was calculated for each public chain from normalized within-repertoire ranks of inferred template counts. In a later analysis, generation probabilities were computed with a VDJ recombination model fitted to out-of-frame rearrangements, and the resulting probabilities were checked against IGoR. In a later analysis, TCR-TCR, TCR-HLA and TCR-CMV co-occurrence was scored with hypergeometric tests, and a repertoire-size bias correction was applied to TCR pairs. To estimate false discovery rates, a later analysis permuted the HLA or CMV assignments 20 times. In a later analysis, co-occurring TCRs were grouped using DBSCAN, with TCRdist sequence similarity added in when clustering inside HLA-allele-positive subsets. Co-occurrence clustering excluded repertoires with fewer than 30,000 or more than 120,000 public chains, plus five with anomalous nucleotide sharing. This immuneACCESS table, as held by TCRdb, lists in-frame sequences with V and J called but not all clones. Of the missing ones, under half trace to an unresolved V gene in checked studies; the others have no known cause. D and trimming come from the DNA, and the V and J calls and clone size come from that table. The sample profile shows 98,000 or so clones; around 80% of them were found once. The ten largest make up approximately 15% of the sample.

The cohort comprised around 690 healthy bone marrow donors. At the time of sampling, every cohort member was nominally healthy, though immune exposures that went unrecorded were likely present. The donor tested CMV seropositive, placing the donor among the 289 seropositive members of the cohort. A peripheral blood sample was collected from each donor, and TCR beta sequencing was performed on peripheral blood mononuclear cells. The Qiagen DNeasy Blood Extraction Kit was used to extract genomic DNA from the blood cell samples. This clone was picked up a small number of times. It lacks a known antigen. The record has no base qualities; no much larger clone is one base away. The CDR3 has 15 amino acids, counting the end cysteine and phenylalanine. The read is trimmed to its CDR3 DNA, 45 bases read in frame from base 1. Trimming takes 5 bases from V and 0 bases from J, and the germline ends sit 14 bases apart. The germline V gene (reference sequence) sets CDR1 to GTSNPN and CDR2 to SVGIG.

Input material: PBMCs. Recombination linked TRBV30 to TRBJ1-3; the D gene is perhaps TRBD1, from 5 matching bases. This receptor was taken from a man in his 60s in good health and CMV-seropositive. The DNA sequence is TGTGCCTGGGCCAAGGACACCTTCTCTGGAAACACCATATATTTT. It translates as CAWAKDTFSGNTIYF. The reference TRBV30 and TRBJ1-3 proteins fill in what lies around the CDR3, so the full variable domain reads SQTIHQWPATLVQPVGSPLSLECTVEGTSNPNLYWYRQAAGRGLQLLFYSVGIGQISSEVPQNLSASRPQDRQFILSSKKLLLSDSGFYLCAWAKDTFSGNTIYFGEGSWLTVV.